These T cell receptor beta chains were read from a single sample in a study of molecular identifiers for immune sequencing clone quantification. A single record per CDR3 protein comes from TCRdb applying MiXCR to the PCR reads. The profile covers 550,000 to 750,000 distinct CDR3 sequences, with just under 20% appearing a single time and approximately 0.9% taken by the ten largest. Sequenced: naive CD8+ T cells from blood, with Jurkat cell RNA spiked in. These receptors all stem from a human donor in good health. Some libraries in this study had Jurkat cell RNA spiked in. Each CDR3 is given with its conserved first and last residue. A D gene is named only where the DNA matches it firmly. Clone size is stated in some rows and not others, as once, few, many or a class when expanded.

>-|TRBV7-9|TRBJ1-1|many|14
TGTGCCAGCAGCCCCCTTGGCTTGAACACTGAAGCTTTCTTT
CASSPLGLNTEAFF
>-|TRBV4-1|TRBJ1-1|many|12
TGCGCCAGCAGCCACGAAAACACTGAAGCTTTCTTT
CASSHENTEAFF
>TRBD1|TRBV27|TRBJ1-4|-|18
TGTGCCAGCAGTTTGGTAGGCGGTCCTCAGGGGGAAAATGAAAAACTGTTTTTT
CASSLVGGPQGENEKLFF
>TRBD1|TRBV20-1|TRBJ2-7|few|16
TGCAGTGCTAGAGGGAGCCGGGACAGGGTCTTCTACGAGCAGTACTTC
CSARGSRDRVFYEQYF
>TRBD1|TRBV30|TRBJ2-7|-|14
TGTGCCTGGAGCATAGGGGGCCGGTTAGTTGAGCAGTACTTC
CAWSIGGRLVEQYF
>TRBD1|TRBV14|TRBJ1-1|-|15
TGTGCCAGCAGCCAAGTAGGGACAGTAAACACTGGAGCTTTCTTT
CASSQVGTVNTGAFF
>-|TRBV20-1|TRBJ1-1|many|13
TGCAGTGCTAGGGGTGATTCGAACACTGAAGCTTTCTTT
CSARGDSNTEAFF
>-|TRBV7-2|TRBJ1-2|few|17
TGTGCCAGCAGCTTATATGGGACACCTAACCCGTGGTATGGCTACACCTTC
CASSLYGTPNPWYGYTF
>-|TRBV12-3/TRBV12-4|TRBJ1-1|many|13
TGTGCCAGCAGTCGGGGGGGGGCCACTGAAGCTTTCTTT
CASSRGGATEAFF
>-|TRBV6-5|TRBJ2-1|many|14
TGTGCCAGCAGTTACTACAGGGAGGCTGATGAGCAGTTCTTC
CASSYYREADEQFF
>-|TRBV9|TRBJ2-1|-|15
TGTGCCAGCAGCGTATCTTCCCTGGGATCGGGTGAGCAGTTCTTC
CASSVSSLGSGEQFF
>-|TRBV2|TRBJ1-5|many|16
TGTGCCAGCAGTGAATGGAAGGGAGAAGCGAATCAGCCCCAGCATTTT
CASSEWKGEANQPQHF
>-|TRBV24-1|TRBJ2-7|many|11
TGTGCCACCAGTGATTCCCAGGAGCAGTACTTC
CATSDSQEQYF
>TRBD2|TRBV7-3|TRBJ2-1|many|15
TGTGCCAGCAGCTTAGGACTAGCAGATAACAATGAGCAGTTCTTC
CASSLGLADNNEQFF
>-|TRBV6-6|TRBJ2-7|many|13
TGTGCCAGCAGTTATACAGCACTATACGAGCAGTACTTC
CASSYTALYEQYF
>-|TRBV3-1|TRBJ2-5|-|14
TGTGCCAGCAGCCAAGAAGGTCAGGGGGAGACCCAGTACTTC
CASSQEGQGETQYF
>TRBD2|TRBV12-3/TRBV12-4|TRBJ2-7|many|16
TGTGCCAGCAGATCCGGGACTAGCGGGGATTCCTACGAGCAGTACTTC
CASRSGTSGDSYEQYF
>-|TRBV9|TRBJ2-2|many|12
TGTGCCAGCAGCGTAGATGCCGGGGAGCTGTTTTTT
CASSVDAGELFF
>-|TRBV10-3|TRBJ1-6|many|14
TGTGCCATCAGTGACAGCTCCTATAATTCACCCCTCCACTTT
CAISDSSYNSPLHF
>-|TRBV4-1|TRBJ2-7|-|13
TGCGCCAGCAGCCAATCAGACCCCTACGAGCGGTACTTC
CASSQSDPYERYF
>-|TRBV7-9|TRBJ2-1|many|12
TGTGCCAGCAGGGTCCAGAACGATGAGCAGTTCTTC
CASRVQNDEQFF
>-|TRBV15|TRBJ2-2|-|14
TGTGCCACCAGCAGAGATACGGGGGCCGGGGAGCTGTTTTTT
CATSRDTGAGELFF
>TRBD2|TRBV3-1|TRBJ2-5|few|19
TGTGCCAGCAGCCCCACCGACCCAAAAGCGGGGGAGCGGTTGGAGACCCAGTACTTC
CASSPTDPKAGERLETQYF
>-|TRBV6-6|TRBJ1-2|-|15
TGTGCCAGCAGTTATCCAGAACAGGGTTCGATTGGCTACACCTTC
CASSYPEQGSIGYTF
>TRBD1|TRBV5-4|TRBJ2-2|many|15
TGTGCCAGCAGCTTGATCGGCAGGGGGCCCGGGGAGCTGTTTTTT
CASSLIGRGPGELFF
>-|TRBV6-2/TRBV6-3|TRBJ2-7|many|15
TGTGCCAGCAGTTACCCCTCCGGACTGAGCTACGAGCAGTACTTC
CASSYPSGLSYEQYF
>TRBD1|TRBV6-1|TRBJ2-3|-|16
TGTGCCAGCAGGGCCTCCGGGACAGGGATGCCAGATACGCAGTATTTT
CASRASGTGMPDTQYF
>TRBD2|TRBV27|TRBJ2-5|-|15
TGTGCCAGCAGGGCGACTAGCGGGTGGACGGAGACCCAGTACTTC
CASRATSGWTETQYF
>TRBD1|TRBV27|TRBJ1-5|many|15
TGTGCCAGCAGTTTAGGGACAGGGATTGGTCAGCCCCAGCATTTT
CASSLGTGIGQPQHF
>-|TRBV19|TRBJ2-3|many|13
TGTGCCAGTAGTATACTATTTTTAGATACGCAGTATTTT
CASSILFLDTQYF
>-|TRBV9|TRBJ2-5|many|17
TGTGCCAGCAGCGTAGGTTATTTTGGGACACCCCAAGAGACCCAGTACTTC
CASSVGYFGTPQETQYF
>-|TRBV10-2|TRBJ1-1|many|13
TGCGCCAGCAGTGAGTTGGAGTTGGCTGAAGCTTTCTTT
CASSELELAEAFF
>TRBD1|TRBV5-5|TRBJ1-1|many|17
TGTGCCAGCAGCTTGCACCGGGGACAGGGAAGGAACACTGAAGCTTTCTTT
CASSLHRGQGRNTEAFF
>-|TRBV7-8|TRBJ2-7|many|14
TGTGCCAGCAGCTTATTGAATTTAGGGGACGAGCAGTACTTC
CASSLLNLGDEQYF
>TRBD1|TRBV4-1|TRBJ2-7|many|15
TGCGCCAGCAGCCAAGATGGACAGGGTAGTGTGGAGCAGTACTTC
CASSQDGQGSVEQYF
>TRBD1|TRBV3-1|TRBJ2-7|many|14
TGTGCCAGCAGTCTTGGGACAGGGTTGGACGAGCAGTACTTC
CASSLGTGLDEQYF
>TRBD1|TRBV24-1|TRBJ2-3|many|17
TGTGCCACCAGTTCCAAACAGGGGGAGATGACCGTGGATACGCAGTATTTT
CATSSKQGEMTVDTQYF
>-|TRBV28|TRBJ2-7|many|17
TGTGCCAGCAGTTTAGGGTCCCGGGACTGGGGTGATGGGGAGCAGTACTTC
CASSLGSRDWGDGEQYF
>TRBD2|TRBV7-9|TRBJ2-3|many|17
TGTGCCAGCAGCCCACTACTAGCGGGGGAATTCACAGATACGCAGTATTTT
CASSPLLAGEFTDTQYF
>-|TRBV7-9|TRBJ1-1|few|12
TGTGCCAGCTGCAGAACTAACACTGAAGCTTTCTTT
CASCRTNTEAFF
>TRBD1|TRBV29-1|TRBJ2-7|-|13
TGCAGCGCTGGCACAGGGGGCTGGAACGGGCAGTACTTC
CSAGTGGWNGQYF
>TRBD2|TRBV12-3/TRBV12-4|TRBJ2-3|many|15
TGTGCCAGCAGTCTACTAGCGGGGGGGCAGGATACGCAGTATTTT
CASSLLAGGQDTQYF